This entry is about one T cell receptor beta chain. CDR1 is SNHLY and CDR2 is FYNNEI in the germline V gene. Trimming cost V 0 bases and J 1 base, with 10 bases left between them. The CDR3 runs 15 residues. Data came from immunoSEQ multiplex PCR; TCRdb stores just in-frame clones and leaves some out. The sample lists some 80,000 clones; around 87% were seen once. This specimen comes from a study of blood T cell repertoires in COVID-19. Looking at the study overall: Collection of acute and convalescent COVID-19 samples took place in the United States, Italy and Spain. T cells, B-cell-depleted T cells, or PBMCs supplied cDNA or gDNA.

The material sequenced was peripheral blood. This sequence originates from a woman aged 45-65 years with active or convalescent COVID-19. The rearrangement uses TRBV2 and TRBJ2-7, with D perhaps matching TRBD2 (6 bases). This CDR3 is CASSEALRGSYEQYF. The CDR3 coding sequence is TGTGCCAGCAGTGAAGCGCTTCGGGGGTCCTACGAGCAGTACTTC.